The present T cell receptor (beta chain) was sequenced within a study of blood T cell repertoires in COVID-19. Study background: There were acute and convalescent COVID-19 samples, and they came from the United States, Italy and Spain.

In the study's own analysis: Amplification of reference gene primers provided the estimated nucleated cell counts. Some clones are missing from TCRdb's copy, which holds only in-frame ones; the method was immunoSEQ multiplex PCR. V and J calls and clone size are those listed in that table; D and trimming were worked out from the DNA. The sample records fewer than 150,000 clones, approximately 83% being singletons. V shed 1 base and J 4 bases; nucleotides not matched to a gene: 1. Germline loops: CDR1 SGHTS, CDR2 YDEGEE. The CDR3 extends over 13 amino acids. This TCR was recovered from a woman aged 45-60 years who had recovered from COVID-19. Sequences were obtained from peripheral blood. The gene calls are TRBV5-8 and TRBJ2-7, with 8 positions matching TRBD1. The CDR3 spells CASSLRQGYEQYF. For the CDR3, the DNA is TGTGCCAGCAGCTTGAGACAGGGGTACGAGCAGTACTTC.